The entry below gives a single T cell receptor beta chain sequence along with its context. Its antigen remains unidentified. The data originate from a study of T cells after yellow fever vaccination. Findings and limits, study-wide: A small proportion of clonotypes was detected in both the CD4 and CD8 compartments.

Losses at the gene ends were 3 bases for V and 0 bases for J; bases not matched to a gene: 1. The CDR3 consists of 14 residues. Via MiXCR, TCRdb re-called the 5' RACE reads, giving one row per CDR3 protein. Of about 130,000 distinct CDR3 sequences in the sample, roughly 9% were seen once. The origin of this receptor is a man aged 18 to 29 who received the YFV17D yellow fever vaccine. J is TRBJ1-1 and V is TRBV12-3 or TRBV12-4; 7 bases are a match to TRBD1. Material: CD8+ T cells sorted from PBMCs, obtained on the day of the yellow fever booster vaccination. The CDR3 sequence: CASSLGQMNTEAFF. The DNA of the CDR3 is TGTGCCAGCAGTTTGGGACAGATGAACACTGAAGCTTTCTTT.